This TCR beta chain was found in a study of blood T cells in healthy people across ages. Overall study results and limits: Roughly linearly, TCR beta diversity per million T cells fell as age increased.

CDR3 size: 16 residues. CDR1 is SGHTA and CDR2 is FQGTGA in the germline V gene. V was clipped by 5 bases and J by 0 bases, with 15 bases between them. Together with a sample-barcoded 5' primer, a J-beta primer mix was included in a second PCR lasting about 7 to 12 cycles. TCRdb reprocessed the 5' RACE reads with MiXCR, giving one entry per CDR3 protein. The sample has about 730,000 distinct CDR3 sequences; around 40% are singletons. This clonotype came up a few times. Antigen: not known. Healthy Caucasians from Russia aged about 6 to 90 served as donors. Each donor supplied 7.5 to 10 milliliters of peripheral blood. Isolating PBMCs gave at least 6 million of these cells per sample.

The sequenced sample was blood. The chain has TRBV7-3 and TRBJ2-3; tentative D call: TRBD2 (5 bases). This sequence was found in a woman aged 55-70 years in good health. The CDR3, as DNA: TGTGCCAGCAGCCGGTCCCCCCGGGGAAGCACAGATACGCAGTATTTT. Translated: CASSRSPRGSTDTQYF. Drawing the rest from reference TRBV7-3 and TRBJ2-3, the complete variable domain is GAGVSQTPSNKVTEKGKYVELRCDPISGHTALYWYRQSLGQGPEFLIYFQGTGAADDSGLPNDRFFAVRPEGSVSTLKIQRTERGDSAVYLCASSRSPRGSTDTQYFGPGTRLTVL.